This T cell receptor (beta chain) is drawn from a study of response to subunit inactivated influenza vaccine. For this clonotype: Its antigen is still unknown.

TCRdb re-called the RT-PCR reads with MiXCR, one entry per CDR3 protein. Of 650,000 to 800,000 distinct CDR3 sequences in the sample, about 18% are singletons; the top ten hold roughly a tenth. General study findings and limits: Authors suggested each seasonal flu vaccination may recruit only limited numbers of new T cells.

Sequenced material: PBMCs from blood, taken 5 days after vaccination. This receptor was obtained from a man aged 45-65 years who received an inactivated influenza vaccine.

CDR3 sequence: CASGTPLEYNEQFF. Written as DNA, the CDR3 is TGTGCCTCCGGGACCCCCCTCGAATACAATGAGCAGTTCTTC. The gene calls are TRBV30 and TRBJ2-1, with D possibly being TRBD1 or TRBD2 (5 bases each). The V and J ends lost 7 bases and 4 bases respectively, with 17 bases between them. The CDR3 is 14 residues long. Germline lookup yields CDR1 GTSNPN and CDR2 SVGIG (reference sequence).